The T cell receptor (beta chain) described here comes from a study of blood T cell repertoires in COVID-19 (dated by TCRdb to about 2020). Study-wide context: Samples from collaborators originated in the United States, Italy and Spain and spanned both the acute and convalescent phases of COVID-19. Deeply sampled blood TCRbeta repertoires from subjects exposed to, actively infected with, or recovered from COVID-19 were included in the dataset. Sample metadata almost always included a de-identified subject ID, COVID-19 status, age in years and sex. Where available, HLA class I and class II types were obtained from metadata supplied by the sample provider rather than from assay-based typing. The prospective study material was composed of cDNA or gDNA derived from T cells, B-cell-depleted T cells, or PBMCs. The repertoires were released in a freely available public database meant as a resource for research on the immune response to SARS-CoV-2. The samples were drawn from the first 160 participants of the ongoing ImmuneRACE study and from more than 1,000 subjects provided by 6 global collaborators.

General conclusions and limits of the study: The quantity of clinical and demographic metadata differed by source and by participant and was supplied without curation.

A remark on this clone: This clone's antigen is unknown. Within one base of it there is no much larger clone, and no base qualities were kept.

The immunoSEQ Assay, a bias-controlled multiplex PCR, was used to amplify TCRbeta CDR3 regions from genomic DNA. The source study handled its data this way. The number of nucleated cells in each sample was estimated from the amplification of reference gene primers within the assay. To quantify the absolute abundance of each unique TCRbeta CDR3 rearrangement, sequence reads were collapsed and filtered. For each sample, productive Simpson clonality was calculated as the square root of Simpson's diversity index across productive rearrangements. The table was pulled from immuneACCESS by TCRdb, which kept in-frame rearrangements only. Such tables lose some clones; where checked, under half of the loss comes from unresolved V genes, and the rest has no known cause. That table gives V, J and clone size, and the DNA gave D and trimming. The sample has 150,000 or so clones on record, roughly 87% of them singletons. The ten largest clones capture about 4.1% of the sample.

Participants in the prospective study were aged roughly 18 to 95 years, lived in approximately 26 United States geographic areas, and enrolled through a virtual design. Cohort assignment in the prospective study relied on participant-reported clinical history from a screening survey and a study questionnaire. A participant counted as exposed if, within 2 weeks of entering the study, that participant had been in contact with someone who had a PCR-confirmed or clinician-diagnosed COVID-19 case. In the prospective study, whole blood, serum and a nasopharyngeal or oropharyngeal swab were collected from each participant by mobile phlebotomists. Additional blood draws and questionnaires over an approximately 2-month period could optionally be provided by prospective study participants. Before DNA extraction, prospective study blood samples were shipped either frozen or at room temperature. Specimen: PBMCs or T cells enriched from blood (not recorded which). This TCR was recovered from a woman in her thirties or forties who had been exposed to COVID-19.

Read as DNA, the sequence is TGTGCCATCAGTGATGGTTCGACAGGGGAGACAGATACGCAGTATTTT. This sequence encodes CAISDGSTGETDTQYF. Rearrangement joined TRBV10-3 to TRBJ2-3; 8 middle bases align to TRBD1. The CDR3 holds 16 amino acids from the cysteine to the phenylalanine. The DNA shown is the 48-base CDR3, in frame from base 1. Trimming removed 3 bases from V and 3 bases from J; the gene matches leave 8 bases unexplained. The germline V gene provides CDR1 ENHRY and CDR2 SYGVKD.